This T cell receptor (beta chain) appears in the sequencing data of a study of preoperative IRX-2 immunotherapy in early breast cancer. The data were produced by immunoSEQ multiplex PCR, yet TCRdb's version contains in-frame clones alone and is incomplete. The top ten hold 2.5% of the sample, which has around 34,000 clones, around 83% seen once. The treatment: preoperative locoregional IRX-2 cytokine immunotherapy. Patients received preoperative, locoregional IRX-2 cytokine immunotherapy in a phase Ib study. The CDR3 covers 14 residues. Germline-derived CDR1 and CDR2 are SGHDN and FVKESK. Trimming cost V 3 bases and J 9 bases, with 12 bases left between them.

This specimen consisted of lymph node tissue, obtained from a patient treated with IRX-2 immunotherapy. The chain is built from TRBV14 and TRBJ1-6, with TRBD1 as a possible D gene (6 bases). The source of this sequence is a human donor with breast cancer. The CDR3 sequence is CASSHEQGTSPLHF. CDR3 in DNA: TGTGCCAGCAGCCACGAACAGGGCACTTCACCCCTCCACTTT.